The entry that follows covers one T cell receptor beta chain sequence. The sample comes from a study of blood T cell repertoires in COVID-19. Study-level background: Some COVID-19 samples were acute and others convalescent; all came from the United States, Italy and Spain. T cells, B-cell-depleted T cells, or PBMCs supplied cDNA or gDNA.

The V end lost 3 bases, the J end lost 6 bases, and 15 bases lay between the germline ends. The CDR3 totals 15 residues. Germline CDR1 is KGHSH and CDR2 is LQKENI. As originally analysed: Scientists estimated how many nucleated cells there were by amplifying reference gene primers. The method was immunoSEQ multiplex PCR; TCRdb's version includes in-frame clones alone and lacks a portion of them. The V and J calls and clone size are taken from that table; D and trimming were inferred from the DNA. The table has 240,000 or so clones, roughly 86% seen once. The sample taken for sequencing was peripheral blood. The V call is TRBV18, the J call TRBJ1-5; tentative D call: TRBD1 (6 bases). The TCR sequence derives from a man at least 80 years old with acute or convalescent COVID-19. CDR3 in amino acids: CASSPQGTTGQPQHF. The CDR3 DNA reads as TGTGCCAGCTCACCCCAGGGGACGACGGGTCAGCCCCAGCATTTT.